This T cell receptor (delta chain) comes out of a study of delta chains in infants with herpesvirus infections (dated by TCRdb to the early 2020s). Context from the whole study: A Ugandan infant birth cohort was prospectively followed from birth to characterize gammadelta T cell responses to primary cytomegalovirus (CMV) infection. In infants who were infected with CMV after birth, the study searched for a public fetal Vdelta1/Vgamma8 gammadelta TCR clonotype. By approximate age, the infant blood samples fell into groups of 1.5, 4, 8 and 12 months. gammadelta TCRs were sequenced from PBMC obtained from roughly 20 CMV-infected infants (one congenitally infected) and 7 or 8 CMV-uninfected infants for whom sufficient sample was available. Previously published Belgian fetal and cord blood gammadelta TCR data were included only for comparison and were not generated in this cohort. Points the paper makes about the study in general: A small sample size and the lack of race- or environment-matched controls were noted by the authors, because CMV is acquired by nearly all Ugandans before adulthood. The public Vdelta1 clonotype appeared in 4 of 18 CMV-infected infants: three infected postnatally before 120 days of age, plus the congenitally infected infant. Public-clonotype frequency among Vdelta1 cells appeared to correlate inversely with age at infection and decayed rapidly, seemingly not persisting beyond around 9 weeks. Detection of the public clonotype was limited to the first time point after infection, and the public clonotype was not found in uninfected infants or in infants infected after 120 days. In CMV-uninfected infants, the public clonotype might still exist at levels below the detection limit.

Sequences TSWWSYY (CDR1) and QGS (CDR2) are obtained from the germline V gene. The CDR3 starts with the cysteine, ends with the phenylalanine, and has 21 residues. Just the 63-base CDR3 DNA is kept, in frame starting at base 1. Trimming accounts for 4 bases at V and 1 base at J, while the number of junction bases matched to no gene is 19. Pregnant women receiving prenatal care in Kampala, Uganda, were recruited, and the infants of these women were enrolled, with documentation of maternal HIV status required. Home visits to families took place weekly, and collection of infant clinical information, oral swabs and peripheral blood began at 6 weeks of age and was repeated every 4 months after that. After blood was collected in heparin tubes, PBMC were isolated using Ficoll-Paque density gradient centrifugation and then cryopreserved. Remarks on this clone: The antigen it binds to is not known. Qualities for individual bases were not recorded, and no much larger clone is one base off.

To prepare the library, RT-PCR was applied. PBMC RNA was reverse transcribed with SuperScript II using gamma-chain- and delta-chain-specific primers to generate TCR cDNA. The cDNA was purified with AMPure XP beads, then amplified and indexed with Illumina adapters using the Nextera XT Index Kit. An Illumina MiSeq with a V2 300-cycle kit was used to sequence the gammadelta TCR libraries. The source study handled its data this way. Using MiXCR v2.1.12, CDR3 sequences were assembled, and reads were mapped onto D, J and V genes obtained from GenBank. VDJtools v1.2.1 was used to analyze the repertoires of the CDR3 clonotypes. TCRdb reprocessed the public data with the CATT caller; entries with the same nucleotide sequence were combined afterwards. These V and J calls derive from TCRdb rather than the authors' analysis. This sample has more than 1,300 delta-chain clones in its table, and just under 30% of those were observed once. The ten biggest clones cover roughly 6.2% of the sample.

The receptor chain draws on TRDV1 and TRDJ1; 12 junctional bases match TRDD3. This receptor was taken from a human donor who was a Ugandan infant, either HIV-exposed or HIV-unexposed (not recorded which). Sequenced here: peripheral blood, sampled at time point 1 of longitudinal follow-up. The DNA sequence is TGTGCTCTTGGGGTCCTTTCCCGTACTGGGGGATACATGAAAGGCACCGATAAACTCATCTTT. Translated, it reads CALGVLSRTGGYMKGTDKLIF.